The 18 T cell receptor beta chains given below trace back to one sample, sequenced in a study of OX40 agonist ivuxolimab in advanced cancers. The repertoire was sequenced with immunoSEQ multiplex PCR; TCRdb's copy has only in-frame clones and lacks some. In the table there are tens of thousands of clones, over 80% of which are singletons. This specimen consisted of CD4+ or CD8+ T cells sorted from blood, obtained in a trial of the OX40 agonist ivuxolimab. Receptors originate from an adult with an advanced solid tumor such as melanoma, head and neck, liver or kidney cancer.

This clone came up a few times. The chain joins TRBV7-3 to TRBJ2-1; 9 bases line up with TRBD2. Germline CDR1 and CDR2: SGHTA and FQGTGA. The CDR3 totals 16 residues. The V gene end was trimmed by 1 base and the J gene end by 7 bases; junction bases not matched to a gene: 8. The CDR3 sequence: CASSLNSGGRINEQFF. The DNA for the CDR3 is TGTGCCAGCAGCTTAAATAGCGGGGGACGGATAAATGAGCAGTTCTTC.

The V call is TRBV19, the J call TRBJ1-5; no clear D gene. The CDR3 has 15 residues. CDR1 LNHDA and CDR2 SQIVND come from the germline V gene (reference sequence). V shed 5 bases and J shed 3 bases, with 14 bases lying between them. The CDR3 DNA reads TGTGCCAGTAGTGCCCGGGGTAGTTCCAATCAGCCCCAGCATTTT. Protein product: CASSARGSSNQPQHF.

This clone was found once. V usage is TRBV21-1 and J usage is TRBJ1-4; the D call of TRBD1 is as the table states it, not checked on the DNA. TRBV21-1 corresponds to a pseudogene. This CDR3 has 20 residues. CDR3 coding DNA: TGTGCCAGCAGCACCGTAGGGATCAGGGGTACTCTTGCAACTAATGAAAAACTGTTTTTT. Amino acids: CASSTVGIRGTLATNEKLFF.

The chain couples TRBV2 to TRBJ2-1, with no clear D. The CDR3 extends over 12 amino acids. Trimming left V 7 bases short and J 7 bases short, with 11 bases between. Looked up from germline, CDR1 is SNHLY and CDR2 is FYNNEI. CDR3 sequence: CASISLENEQFF. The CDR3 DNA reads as TGTGCCAGCATATCTTTGGAGAATGAGCAGTTCTTC.

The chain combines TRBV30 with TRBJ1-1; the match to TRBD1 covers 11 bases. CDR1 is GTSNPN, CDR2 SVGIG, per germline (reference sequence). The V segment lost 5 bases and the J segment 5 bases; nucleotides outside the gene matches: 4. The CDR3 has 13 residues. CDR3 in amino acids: CAWGTGGATEAFF. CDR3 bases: TGTGCCTGGGGGACAGGGGGGGCTACTGAAGCTTTCTTT.

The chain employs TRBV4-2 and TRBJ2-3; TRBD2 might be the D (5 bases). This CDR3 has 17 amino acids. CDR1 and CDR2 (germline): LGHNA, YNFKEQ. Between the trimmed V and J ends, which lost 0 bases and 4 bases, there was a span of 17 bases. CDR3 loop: CASSQDNVRAGSDTQYF. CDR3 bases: TGTGCCAGCAGCCAAGATAATGTTCGGGCGGGTTCAGATACGCAGTATTTT.

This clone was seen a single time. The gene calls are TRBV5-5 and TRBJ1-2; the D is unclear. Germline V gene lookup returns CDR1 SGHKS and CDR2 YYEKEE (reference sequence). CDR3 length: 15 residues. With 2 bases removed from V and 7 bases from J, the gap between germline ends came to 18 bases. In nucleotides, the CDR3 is TGTGCCAGCAGCTTTTTTGGGGATACCCTTGGTGGCTACACCTTC. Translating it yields CASSFFGDTLGGYTF.

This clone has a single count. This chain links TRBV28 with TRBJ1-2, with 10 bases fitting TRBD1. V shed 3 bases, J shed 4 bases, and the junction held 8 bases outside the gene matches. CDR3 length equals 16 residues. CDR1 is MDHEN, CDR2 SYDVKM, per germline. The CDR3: CASSFLGTGVFYGYTF. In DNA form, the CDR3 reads TGTGCCAGCAGTTTCTTGGGGACAGGGGTCTTCTATGGCTACACCTTC.

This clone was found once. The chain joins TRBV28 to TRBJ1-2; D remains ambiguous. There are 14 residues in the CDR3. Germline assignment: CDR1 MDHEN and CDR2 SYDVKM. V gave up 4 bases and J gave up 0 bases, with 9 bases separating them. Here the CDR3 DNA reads TGTGCCAGCAGTTCTCGCCGGACTAACTATGGCTACACCTTC. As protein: CASSSRRTNYGYTF.

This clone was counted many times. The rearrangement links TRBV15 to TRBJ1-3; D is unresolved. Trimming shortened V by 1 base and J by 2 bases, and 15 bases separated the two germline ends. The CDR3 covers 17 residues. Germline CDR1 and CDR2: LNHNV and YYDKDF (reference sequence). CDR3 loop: CATSRVGAGFTGNTIYF. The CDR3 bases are TGTGCCACCAGCAGAGTAGGCGCAGGATTCACTGGAAACACCATATATTTT.

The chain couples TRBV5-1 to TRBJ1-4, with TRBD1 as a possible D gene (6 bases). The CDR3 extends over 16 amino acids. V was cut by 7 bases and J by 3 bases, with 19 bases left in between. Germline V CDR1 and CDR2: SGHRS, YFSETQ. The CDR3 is CASLRGPGAPNEKLFF. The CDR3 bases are TGCGCCAGCCTACGGGGGCCAGGGGCGCCTAATGAAAAACTGTTTTTT.

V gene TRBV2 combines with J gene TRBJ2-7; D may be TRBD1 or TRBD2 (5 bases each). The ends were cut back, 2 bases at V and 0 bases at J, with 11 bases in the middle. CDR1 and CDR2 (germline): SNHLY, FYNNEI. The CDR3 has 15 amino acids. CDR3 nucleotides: TGTGCCAGCAGTGAAAGGTGGGGACCCTCCTACGAGCAGTACTTC. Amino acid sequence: CASSERWGPSYEQYF.

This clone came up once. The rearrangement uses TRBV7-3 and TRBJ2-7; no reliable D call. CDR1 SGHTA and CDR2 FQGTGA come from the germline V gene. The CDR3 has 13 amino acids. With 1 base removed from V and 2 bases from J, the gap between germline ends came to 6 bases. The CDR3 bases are TGTGCCAGCAGCTTAAACCCTACCTACGAGCAGTACTTC. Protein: CASSLNPTYEQYF.

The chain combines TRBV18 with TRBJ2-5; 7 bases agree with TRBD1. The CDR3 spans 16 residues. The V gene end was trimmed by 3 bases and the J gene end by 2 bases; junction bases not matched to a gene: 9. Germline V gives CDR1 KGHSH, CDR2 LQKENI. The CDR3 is CASSPAGTEFQETQYF. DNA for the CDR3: TGTGCCAGCTCACCTGCCGGGACAGAGTTTCAAGAGACCCAGTACTTC.

The CDR3: CASSLRDTQYF. Written as DNA, the CDR3 is TGTGCCAGCAGCTTGAGGGATACGCAGTATTTT. This chain uses TRBV5-6 with TRBJ2-3; unclear D gene. Trimming left V 1 base short and J 6 bases short, with 3 bases between. Germline lookup yields CDR1 SGHDT and CDR2 YYEEEE. The CDR3 runs to 11 residues.

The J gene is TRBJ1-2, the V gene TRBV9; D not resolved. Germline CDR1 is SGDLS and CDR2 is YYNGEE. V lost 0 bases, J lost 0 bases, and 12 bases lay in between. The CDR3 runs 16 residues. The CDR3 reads CASSVGSAIPNYGYTF. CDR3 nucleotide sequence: TGTGCCAGCAGCGTAGGGTCAGCAATCCCTAACTATGGCTACACCTTC.

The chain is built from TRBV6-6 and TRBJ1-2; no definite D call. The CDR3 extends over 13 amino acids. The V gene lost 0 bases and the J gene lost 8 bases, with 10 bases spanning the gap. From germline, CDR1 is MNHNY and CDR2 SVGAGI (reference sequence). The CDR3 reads CASSYSHSLGYTF. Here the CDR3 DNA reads TGTGCCAGCAGTTACTCTCACTCCTTGGGCTACACCTTC.

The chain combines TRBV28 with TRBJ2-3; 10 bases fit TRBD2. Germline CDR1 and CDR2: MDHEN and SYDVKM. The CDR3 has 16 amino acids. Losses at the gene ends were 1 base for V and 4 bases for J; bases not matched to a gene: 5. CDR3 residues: CASSLFLAGDSDTQYF. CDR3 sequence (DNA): TGTGCCAGCAGTTTATTTCTAGCGGGAGATTCAGATACGCAGTATTTT.